This is a list of T cell receptor beta chains from one sample in a study of T-cell memory formation after mild COVID-19. TCRdb used MiXCR to reprocess the 5' RACE reads, holding one entry per CDR3 protein. Here the sample spans about 350,000 distinct CDR3 sequences, around 13% being singletons. The source material was PBMCs or a T cell subset sorted from them (not recorded which). Source of these receptors: a young man who had mild COVID-19 (a few samples of this study predate the infection). Cell type and time point are not known. Both conserved end residues are part of each CDR3. Fields, in order: V gene, D gene, J gene, clone size, CDR3 protein, CDR3 DNA. A D gene is named only where the DNA matches it firmly. Not every row has a clone size; where given, it reads once, few, many or a size class.

TRBV3-1	TRBD2	TRBJ2-1	.	CASSQTGLAGNEQFF	TGTGCCAGCAGCCAAACCGGACTAGCGGGTAATGAGCAGTTCTTC
TRBV2	TRBD2	TRBJ2-2	.	CASSHWTSGGANTGELFF	TGTGCCAGCAGCCACTGGACTAGCGGGGGAGCTAACACCGGGGAGCTGTTTTTT
TRBV4-1	TRBD1	TRBJ1-3	many	CASSPTGTGGNTIYF	TGCGCCAGCAGCCCAACCGGGACAGGGGGAAACACCATATATTTT
TRBV15	.	TRBJ1-2	once	CATSTDRYGYTF	TGTGCCACCAGCACAGACAGGTATGGCTACACCTTC
TRBV28	.	TRBJ1-1	few	CASGSGMNTEAFF	TGTGCCAGCGGTTCCGGCATGAACACTGAAGCTTTCTTT
TRBV20-1	TRBD1	TRBJ2-3	few	CSATPPRGHADTQYF	TGCAGTGCAACACCTCCCAGGGGGCACGCAGATACGCAGTATTTT
TRBV7-2	TRBD1	TRBJ1-2	many	CASSLALWDSHGYTF	TGTGCCAGCAGCTTAGCGCTTTGGGACAGCCATGGCTACACCTTC
TRBV11-2	.	TRBJ2-2	.	CASSLERLDTGELFF	TGTGCCAGCAGCCTGGAGCGGCTGGACACCGGGGAGCTGTTTTTT
TRBV24-1	TRBD1	TRBJ2-1	many	CATSDNSEGAREQFF	TGTGCCACCAGTGATAATTCAGAGGGGGCTAGGGAGCAGTTCTTC
TRBV3-1	.	TRBJ2-3	few	CASSQVYRDTQYF	TGTGCCAGCAGCCAAGTTTACCGAGATACGCAGTATTTT
TRBV18	.	TRBJ1-6	few	CASSEDSTSSPLHF	TGTGCCAGCTCCGAAGACAGTACCTCTTCACCCCTCCACTTT
TRBV6-2/TRBV6-3	TRBD2	TRBJ2-2	.	CASSWTSGGPNTGELFF	TGTGCCAGCAGTTGGACTAGCGGGGGGCCGAACACCGGGGAGCTGTTTTTT
TRBV24-1	TRBD2	TRBJ2-1	.	CATSDPRGADEQFF	TGTGCCACCAGTGACCCGCGGGGGGCGGATGAGCAGTTCTTC
TRBV7-2	.	TRBJ2-5	few	CASSLGAQGGETQYF	TGTGCCAGCAGCTTAGGCGCGCAGGGGGGGGAGACCCAGTACTTC
TRBV3-1	.	TRBJ1-5	.	CASSQERGPQHF	TGTGCCAGCAGCCAAGAGCGAGGGCCCCAGCATTTT
TRBV6-5	.	TRBJ2-1	few	CASSYSTGMGEQFF	TGTGCCAGCAGTTACTCGACTGGGATGGGTGAGCAGTTCTTC
TRBV7-3	.	TRBJ2-1	many	CASSHERVPYNEQFF	TGTGCCAGCAGCCACGAGCGGGTTCCCTACAATGAGCAGTTCTTC
TRBV27	.	TRBJ1-1	.	CASSPFGEIGQGTEAFF	TGTGCCAGCAGTCCGTTTGGGGAAATCGGCCAGGGGACTGAAGCTTTCTTT
TRBV7-2	.	TRBJ2-1	many	CASSLATGSVNEQFF	TGTGCCAGCAGCTTAGCGACGGGCAGCGTCAATGAGCAGTTCTTC
TRBV28	.	TRBJ2-7	few	CASRGGITYEQYF	TGTGCCAGCAGGGGAGGAATAACCTACGAGCAGTACTTC
TRBV5-1	.	TRBJ2-5	few	CASTGGRVQETQYF	TGCGCCAGCACCGGGGGCAGGGTGCAAGAGACCCAGTACTTC
TRBV7-9	.	TRBJ2-3	.	CASKLSGGFTDTQYF	TGTGCCAGCAAGCTTAGTGGGGGATTCACAGATACGCAGTATTTT
TRBV27	.	TRBJ1-3	.	CASSSLKTGGNTIYF	TGTGCCAGCAGTTCACTAAAGACAGGCGGAAACACCATATATTTT
TRBV4-2	TRBD2	TRBJ2-7	few	CASSLSGGEGDEQYF	TGTGCCAGCAGCCTCAGCGGGGGGGAGGGAGACGAGCAGTACTTC
TRBV12-3/TRBV12-4	TRBD1	TRBJ2-3	many	CASTLGQAATSTDTQYF	TGTGCCAGCACCCTAGGACAGGCCGCTACTAGCACAGATACGCAGTATTTT
TRBV19	.	TRBJ2-5	few	CASSMRGQGLGETQYF	TGTGCCAGTAGTATGCGGGGACAAGGGCTCGGAGAGACCCAGTACTTC
TRBV3-1	.	TRBJ2-7	few	CAIPIQGSPYEQYF	TGTGCCATCCCGATTCAGGGTAGCCCCTACGAGCAGTACTTC
TRBV18	.	TRBJ2-5	.	CASSPPSETKGTQYF	TGTGCCAGCTCACCCCCGTCCGAGACCAAGGGGACCCAGTACTTC
TRBV5-1	.	TRBJ1-2	few	CASSLAGASSWGYTF	TGCGCCAGCAGCTTGGCAGGGGCGTCCTCCTGGGGCTACACCTTC
TRBV11-2	TRBD1	TRBJ1-3	once	CASSRPPGGSGNTIYF	TGTGCCAGCAGCCGTCCCCCAGGGGGCTCTGGAAACACCATATATTTT